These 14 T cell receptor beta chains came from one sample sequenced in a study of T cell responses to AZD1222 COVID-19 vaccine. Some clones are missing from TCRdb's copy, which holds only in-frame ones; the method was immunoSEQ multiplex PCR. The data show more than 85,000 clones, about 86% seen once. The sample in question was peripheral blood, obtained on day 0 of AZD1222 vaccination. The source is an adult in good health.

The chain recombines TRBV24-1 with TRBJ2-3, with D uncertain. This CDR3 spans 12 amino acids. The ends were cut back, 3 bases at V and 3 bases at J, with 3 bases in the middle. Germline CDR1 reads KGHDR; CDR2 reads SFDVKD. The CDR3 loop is CATSDPTDTQYF. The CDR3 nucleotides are TGTGCCACCAGTGATCCTACAGATACGCAGTATTTT.

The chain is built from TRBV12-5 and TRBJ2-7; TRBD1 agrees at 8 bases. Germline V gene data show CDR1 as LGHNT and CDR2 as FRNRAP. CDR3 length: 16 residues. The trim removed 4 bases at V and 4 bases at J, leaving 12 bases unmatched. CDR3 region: CASGSSDGTGVYEQYF. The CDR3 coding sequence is TGTGCTAGTGGTTCCTCCGACGGGACAGGAGTTTACGAGCAGTACTTC. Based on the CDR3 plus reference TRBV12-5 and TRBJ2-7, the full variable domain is DARVTQTPRHKVTEMGQEVTMRCQPILGHNTVFWYRQTMMQGLELLAYFRNRAPLDDSGMPKDRFSAEMPDATLATLKIQPSEPRDSAVYFCASGSSDGTGVYEQYFGPGTRLTVT.

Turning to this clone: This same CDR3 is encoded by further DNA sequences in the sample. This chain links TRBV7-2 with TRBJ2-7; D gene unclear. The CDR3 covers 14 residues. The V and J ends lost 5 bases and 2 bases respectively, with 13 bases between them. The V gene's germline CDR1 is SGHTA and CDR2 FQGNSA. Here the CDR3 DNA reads TGTGCCAGCAGCCCAGCTCCAGGTCCCTACGAGCAGTACTTC. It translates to CASSPAPGPYEQYF. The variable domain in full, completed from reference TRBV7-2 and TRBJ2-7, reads GAGVSQSPSNKVTEKGKDVELRCDPISGHTALYWYRQSLGQGLEFLIYFQGNSAPDKSGLPSDRFSAERTGGSVSTLTIQRTQQEDSAVYLCASSPAPGPYEQYFGPGTRLTVT.

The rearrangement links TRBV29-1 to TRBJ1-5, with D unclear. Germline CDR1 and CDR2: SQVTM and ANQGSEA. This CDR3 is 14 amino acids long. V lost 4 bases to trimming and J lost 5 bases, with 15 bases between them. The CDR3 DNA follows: TGCAGCGTTGTGAGGGAAAAGGGTCATCAGCCCCAGCATTTT. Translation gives CSVVREKGHQPQHF. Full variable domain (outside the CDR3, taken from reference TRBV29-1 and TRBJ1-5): SAVISQKPSRDICQRGTSLTIQCQVDSQVTMMFWYRQQPGQSLTLIATANQGSEATYESGFVIDKFPISRPNLTFSTLTVSNMSPEDSSIYLCSVVREKGHQPQHFGDGTRLSIL.

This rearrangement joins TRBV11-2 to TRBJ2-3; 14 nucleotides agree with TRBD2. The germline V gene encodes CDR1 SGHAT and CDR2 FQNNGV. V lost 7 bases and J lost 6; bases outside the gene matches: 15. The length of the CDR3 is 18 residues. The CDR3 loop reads CASTSETSGREILDTQYF. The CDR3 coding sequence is TGTGCCAGCACCTCCGAGACTAGCGGGAGGGAAATATTGGATACGCAGTATTTT.

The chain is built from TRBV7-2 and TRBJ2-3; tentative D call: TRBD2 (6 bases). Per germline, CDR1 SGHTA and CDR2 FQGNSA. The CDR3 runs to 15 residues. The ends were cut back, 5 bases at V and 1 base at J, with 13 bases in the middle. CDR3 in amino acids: CASSPWRGGTDTQYF. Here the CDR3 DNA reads TGTGCCAGCAGCCCGTGGCGGGGTGGCACAGATACGCAGTATTTT.

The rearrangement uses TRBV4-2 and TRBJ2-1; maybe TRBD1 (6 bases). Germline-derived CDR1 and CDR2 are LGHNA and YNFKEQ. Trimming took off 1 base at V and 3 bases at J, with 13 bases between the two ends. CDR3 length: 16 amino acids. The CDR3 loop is CASSQAAGQNYNEQFF. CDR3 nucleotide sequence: TGTGCCAGCAGCCAAGCGGCCGGACAGAACTACAATGAGCAGTTCTTC.

CDR3 sequence reads: CASSGGGQTEAFF. The DNA for the CDR3 is TGTGCCAGCAGTGGCGGGGGGCAGACTGAAGCTTTCTTT. The V gene is TRBV12-3 or TRBV12-4, the J gene TRBJ1-1; possible D gene TRBD1, 6 bases. Trimming stripped 5 bases from V and 5 bases from J, with 12 bases between. The CDR3 sequence is 13 residues long.

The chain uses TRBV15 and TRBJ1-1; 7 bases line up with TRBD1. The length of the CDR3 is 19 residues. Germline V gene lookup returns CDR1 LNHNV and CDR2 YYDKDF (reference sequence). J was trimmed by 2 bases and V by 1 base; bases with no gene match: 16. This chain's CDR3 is CATSRVGPFSGQDNTEAFF. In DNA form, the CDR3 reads TGTGCCACCAGCAGAGTGGGCCCTTTTTCAGGACAGGATAACACTGAAGCTTTCTTT.

CDR3 region: CASSFSSAGGGTDTQYF. The DNA for the CDR3 is TGTGCCAGCAGCTTTTCTAGCGCTGGGGGTGGCACAGATACGCAGTATTTT. The J gene is TRBJ2-3, the V gene TRBV11-2; D might be TRBD2 (6 bases). Trimming stripped 3 bases from V and 1 base from J, with 17 bases between. CDR3 length equals 17 residues. The germline CDR1 and CDR2 sequences are SGHAT and FQNNGV.

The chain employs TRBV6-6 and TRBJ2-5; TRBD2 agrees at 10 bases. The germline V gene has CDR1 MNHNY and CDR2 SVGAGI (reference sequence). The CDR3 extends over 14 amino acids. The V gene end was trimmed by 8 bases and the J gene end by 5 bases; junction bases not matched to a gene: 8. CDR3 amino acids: CASRSSGSEETQYF. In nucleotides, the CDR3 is TGTGCCAGCCGGTCTAGCGGGAGTGAGGAGACCCAGTACTTC.

The CDR3 sequence: CAWSRVLGNEQYF. The CDR3 nucleotides read TGTGCCTGGAGCCGGGTCCTAGGGAACGAGCAGTACTTC. The rearrangement uses TRBV30 and TRBJ2-7; unclear D gene. The germline CDR1 and CDR2 sequences are GTSNPN and SVGIG (reference sequence). CDR3 size: 13 residues. Trimming took 3 bases from V and 5 from J, leaving 14 bases between them.

In nucleotides, the CDR3 is TGTGCCAGCAGCTTAGGACTGGCCGGGGAGCTGTTTTTT. This translates into CASSLGLAGELFF. The chain uses TRBV7-2 and TRBJ2-2, with D unresolved. The V gene lost 1 base and the J gene lost 6 bases, with 6 bases spanning the gap. The germline V gene encodes CDR1 SGHTA and CDR2 FQGNSA. The CDR3 has 13 residues.

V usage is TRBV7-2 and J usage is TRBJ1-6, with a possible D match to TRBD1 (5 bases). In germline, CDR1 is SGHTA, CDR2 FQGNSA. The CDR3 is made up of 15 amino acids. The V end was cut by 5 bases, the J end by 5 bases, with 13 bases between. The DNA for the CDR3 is TGTGCCAGCAGCGTACTCAGGGCGGATAATTCACCCCTCCACTTT. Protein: CASSVLRADNSPLHF.